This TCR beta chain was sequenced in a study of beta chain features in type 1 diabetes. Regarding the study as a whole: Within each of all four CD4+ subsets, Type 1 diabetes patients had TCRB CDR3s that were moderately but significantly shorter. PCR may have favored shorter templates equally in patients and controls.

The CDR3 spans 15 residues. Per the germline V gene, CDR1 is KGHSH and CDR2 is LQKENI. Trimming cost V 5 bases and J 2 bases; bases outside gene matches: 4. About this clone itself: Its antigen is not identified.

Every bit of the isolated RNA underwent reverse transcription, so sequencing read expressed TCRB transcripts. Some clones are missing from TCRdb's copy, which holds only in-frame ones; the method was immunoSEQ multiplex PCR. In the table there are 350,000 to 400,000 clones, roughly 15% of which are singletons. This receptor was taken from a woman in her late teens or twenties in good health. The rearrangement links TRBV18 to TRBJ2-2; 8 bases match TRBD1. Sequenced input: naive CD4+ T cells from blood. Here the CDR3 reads CASSRTGPNTGELFF. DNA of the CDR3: TGTGCCAGCTCAAGGACAGGGCCAAACACCGGGGAGCTGTTTTTT.